What follows describes a single TCR beta chain. V shed 4 bases and J shed 7 bases, with 11 bases lying between them. Germline values: CDR1 SGHTS, CDR2 YDEGEE. The CDR3 is 12 amino acids. This entry belongs to a study of blood T cell repertoires in COVID-19. Turning to the study itself: T cells, B-cell-depleted T cells, or PBMCs provided the cDNA or gDNA that served as material.

In the authors' workflow: Nucleated cell counts were estimated from reference gene primer amplification. Assay: immunoSEQ multiplex PCR; the TCRdb copy retains only in-frame clones and omits some. The DNA was the basis for D and trimming; V, J and clone size are from that table. The sample shows over 150,000 clones, roughly 80% of them seen only once. The specimen was peripheral blood. This chain joins TRBV5-8 and TRBJ1-2, with D possibly matching TRBD1 (5 bases). The TCR originated in a woman between 55 and 75 years old with acute or convalescent COVID-19. CDR3 sequence: CASSRQPGGYTF. The CDR3 DNA reads TGTGCCAGCAGCAGACAGCCGGGTGGCTACACCTTC.